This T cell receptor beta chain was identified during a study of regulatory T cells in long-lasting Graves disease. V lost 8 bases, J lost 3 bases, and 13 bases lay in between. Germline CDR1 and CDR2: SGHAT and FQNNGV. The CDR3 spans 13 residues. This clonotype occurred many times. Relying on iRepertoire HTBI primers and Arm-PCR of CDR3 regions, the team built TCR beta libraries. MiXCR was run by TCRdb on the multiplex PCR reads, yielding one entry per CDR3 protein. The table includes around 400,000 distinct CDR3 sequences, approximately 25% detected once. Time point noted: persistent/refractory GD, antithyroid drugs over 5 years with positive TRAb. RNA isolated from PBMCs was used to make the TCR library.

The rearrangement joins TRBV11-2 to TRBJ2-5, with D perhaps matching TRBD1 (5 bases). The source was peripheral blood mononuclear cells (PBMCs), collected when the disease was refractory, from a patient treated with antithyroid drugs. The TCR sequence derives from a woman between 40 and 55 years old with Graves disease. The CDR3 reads CASEPEGEETQYF. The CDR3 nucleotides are TGTGCCAGCGAGCCGGAAGGGGAAGAGACCCAGTACTTC. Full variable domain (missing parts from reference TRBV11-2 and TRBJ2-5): EAGVAQSPRYKIIEKRQSVAFWCNPISGHATLYWYQQILGQGPKLLIQFQNNGVVDDSQLPKDRFSAERLKGVDSTLKIQPAKLEDSAVYLCASEPEGEETQYFGPGTRLLVL.